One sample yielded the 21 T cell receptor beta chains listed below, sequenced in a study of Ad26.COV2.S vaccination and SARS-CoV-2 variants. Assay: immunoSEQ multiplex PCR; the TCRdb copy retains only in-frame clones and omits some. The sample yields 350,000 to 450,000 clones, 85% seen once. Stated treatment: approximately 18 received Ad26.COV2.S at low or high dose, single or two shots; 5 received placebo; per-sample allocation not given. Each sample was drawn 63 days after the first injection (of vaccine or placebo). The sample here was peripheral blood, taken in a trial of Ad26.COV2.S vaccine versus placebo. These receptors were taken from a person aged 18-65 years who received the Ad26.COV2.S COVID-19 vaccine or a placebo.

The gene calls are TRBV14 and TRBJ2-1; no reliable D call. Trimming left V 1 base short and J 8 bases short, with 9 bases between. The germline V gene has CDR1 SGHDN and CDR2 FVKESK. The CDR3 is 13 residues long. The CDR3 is CASSQAPGHEQFF. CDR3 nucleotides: TGTGCCAGCAGCCAAGCTCCCGGGCATGAGCAGTTCTTC.

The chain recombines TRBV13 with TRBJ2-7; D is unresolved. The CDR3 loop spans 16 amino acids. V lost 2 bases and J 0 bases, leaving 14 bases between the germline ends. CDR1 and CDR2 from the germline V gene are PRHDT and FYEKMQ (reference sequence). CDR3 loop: CASSLNQRVGSYEQYF. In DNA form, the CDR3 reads TGTGCCAGCAGCTTAAACCAACGGGTGGGCTCCTACGAGCAGTACTTC.

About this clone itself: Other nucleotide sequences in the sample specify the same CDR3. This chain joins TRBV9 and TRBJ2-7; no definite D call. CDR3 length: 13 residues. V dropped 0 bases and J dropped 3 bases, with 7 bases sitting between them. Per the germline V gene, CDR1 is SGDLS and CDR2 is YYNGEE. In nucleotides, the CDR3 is TGTGCCAGCAGCGTAGCTCCGAACTACGAGCAGTACTTC. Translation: CASSVAPNYEQYF.

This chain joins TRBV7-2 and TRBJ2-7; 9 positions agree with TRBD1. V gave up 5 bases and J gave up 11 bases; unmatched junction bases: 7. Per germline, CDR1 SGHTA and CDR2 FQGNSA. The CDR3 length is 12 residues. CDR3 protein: CASSRTGEMEYF. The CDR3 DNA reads TGTGCCAGCAGCCGGACAGGGGAGATGGAGTACTTC.

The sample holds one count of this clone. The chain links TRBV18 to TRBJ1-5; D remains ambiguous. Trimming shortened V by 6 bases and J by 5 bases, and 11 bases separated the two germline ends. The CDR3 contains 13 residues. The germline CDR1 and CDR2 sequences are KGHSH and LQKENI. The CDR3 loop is CASSQNEDQPQHF. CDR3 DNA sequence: TGTGCCAGCTCGCAAAATGAGGATCAGCCCCAGCATTTT.

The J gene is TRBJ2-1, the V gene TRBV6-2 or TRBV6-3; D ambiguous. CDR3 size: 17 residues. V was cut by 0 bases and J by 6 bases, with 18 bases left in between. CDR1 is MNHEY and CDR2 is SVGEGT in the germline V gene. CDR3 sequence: CASSYSWVAALGNEQFF. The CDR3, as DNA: TGTGCCAGCAGTTACTCCTGGGTGGCGGCTTTGGGCAATGAGCAGTTCTTC.

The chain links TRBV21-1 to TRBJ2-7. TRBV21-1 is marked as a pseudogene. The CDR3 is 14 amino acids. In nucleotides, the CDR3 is TGTGCCAGCAGCAAAAAGGGTCCGGGGGCCGAGCAGTACTTC. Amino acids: CASSKKGPGAEQYF.

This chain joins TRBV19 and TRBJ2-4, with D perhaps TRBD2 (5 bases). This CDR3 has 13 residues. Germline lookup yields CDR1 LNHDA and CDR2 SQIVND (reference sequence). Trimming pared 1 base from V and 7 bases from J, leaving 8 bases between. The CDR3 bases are TGTGCCAGTAGTATAGCCGGACTGAACATTCAGTACTTC. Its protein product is CASSIAGLNIQYF.

The CDR3 coding sequence is TGTGCCAGCAGCCCCGGGAGGGACAGGCGACAATCCTACGAGCAGTACTTC. This encodes CASSPGRDRRQSYEQYF. This chain uses TRBV7-2 with TRBJ2-7; D may match TRBD1 or TRBD2 (8 bases each). The CDR3 extends over 17 amino acids. V was trimmed by 5 bases and J by 1 base, leaving 21 bases between them. CDR1 is SGHTA, CDR2 FQGNSA, per germline.

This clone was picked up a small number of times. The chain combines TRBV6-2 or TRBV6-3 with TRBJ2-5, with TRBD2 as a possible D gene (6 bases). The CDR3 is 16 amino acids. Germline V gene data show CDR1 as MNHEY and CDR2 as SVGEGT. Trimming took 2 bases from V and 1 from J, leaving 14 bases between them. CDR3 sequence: CASSYRRGGVQETQYF. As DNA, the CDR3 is TGTGCCAGCAGTTACAGGCGGGGAGGAGTCCAAGAGACCCAGTACTTC.

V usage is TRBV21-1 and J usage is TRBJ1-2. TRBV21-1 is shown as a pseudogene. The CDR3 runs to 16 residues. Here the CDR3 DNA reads TGTGCCAGCAGAAAAGGGCGTCAGATTTCTAACTATGGCTACACCTTC. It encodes CASRKGRQISNYGYTF.

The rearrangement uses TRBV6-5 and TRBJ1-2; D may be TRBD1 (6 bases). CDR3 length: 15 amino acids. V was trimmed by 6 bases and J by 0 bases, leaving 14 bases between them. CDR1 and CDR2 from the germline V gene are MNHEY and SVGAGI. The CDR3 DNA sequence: TGTGCCAGCAGACCCGGGACAAAAACTAACTATGGCTACACCTTC. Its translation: CASRPGTKTNYGYTF.

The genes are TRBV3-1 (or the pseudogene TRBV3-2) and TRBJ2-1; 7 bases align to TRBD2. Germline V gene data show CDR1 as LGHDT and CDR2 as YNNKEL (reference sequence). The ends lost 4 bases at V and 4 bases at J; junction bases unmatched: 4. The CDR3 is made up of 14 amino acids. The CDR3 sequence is CASSPRGEYNEQFF. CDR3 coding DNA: TGTGCCAGCAGCCCCCGGGGGGAGTACAATGAGCAGTTCTTC.

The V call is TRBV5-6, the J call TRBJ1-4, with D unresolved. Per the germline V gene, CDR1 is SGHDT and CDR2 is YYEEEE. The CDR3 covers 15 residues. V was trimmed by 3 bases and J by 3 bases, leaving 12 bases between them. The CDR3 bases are TGTGCCAGCAGCTCGATTCAACGGGCTAATGAAAAACTGTTTTTT. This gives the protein CASSSIQRANEKLFF.

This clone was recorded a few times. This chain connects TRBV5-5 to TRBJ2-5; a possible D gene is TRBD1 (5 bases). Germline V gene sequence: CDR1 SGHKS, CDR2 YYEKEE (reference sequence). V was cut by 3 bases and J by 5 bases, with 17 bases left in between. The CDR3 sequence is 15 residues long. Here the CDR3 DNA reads TGTGCCAGCAGCTCGGACCCGGACACCCCGGAGACCCAGTACTTC. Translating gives CASSSDPDTPETQYF.

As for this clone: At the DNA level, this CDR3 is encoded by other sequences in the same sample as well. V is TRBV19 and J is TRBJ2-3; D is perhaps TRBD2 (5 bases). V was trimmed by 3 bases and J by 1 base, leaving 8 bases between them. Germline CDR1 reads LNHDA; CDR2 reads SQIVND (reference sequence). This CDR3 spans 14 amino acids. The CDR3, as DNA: TGTGCCAGTAGTATTGCCGGGGGCACAGATACGCAGTATTTT. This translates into CASSIAGGTDTQYF.

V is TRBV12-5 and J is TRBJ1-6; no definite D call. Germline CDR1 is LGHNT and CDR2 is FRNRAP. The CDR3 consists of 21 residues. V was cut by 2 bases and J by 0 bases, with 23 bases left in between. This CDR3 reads CASGLPPIPPESGSYNSPLHF. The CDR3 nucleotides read TGTGCTAGTGGTTTGCCCCCCATCCCCCCCGAGTCGGGCTCCTATAATTCACCCCTCCACTTT.

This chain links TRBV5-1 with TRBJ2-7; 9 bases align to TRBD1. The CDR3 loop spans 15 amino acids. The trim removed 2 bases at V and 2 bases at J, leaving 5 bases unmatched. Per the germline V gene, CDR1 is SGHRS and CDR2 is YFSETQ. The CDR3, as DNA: TGCGCCAGCAGCTTAACAGGGGGCACGGCCTACGAGCAGTACTTC. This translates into CASSLTGGTAYEQYF.

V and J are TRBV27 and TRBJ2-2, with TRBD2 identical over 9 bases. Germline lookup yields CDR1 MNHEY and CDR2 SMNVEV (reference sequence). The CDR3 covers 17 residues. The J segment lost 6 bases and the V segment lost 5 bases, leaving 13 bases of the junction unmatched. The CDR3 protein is CASSLRGGRAVAGELFF. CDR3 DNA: TGTGCCAGCAGTCTACGTGGCGGGAGGGCGGTTGCCGGGGAGCTGTTTTTT.

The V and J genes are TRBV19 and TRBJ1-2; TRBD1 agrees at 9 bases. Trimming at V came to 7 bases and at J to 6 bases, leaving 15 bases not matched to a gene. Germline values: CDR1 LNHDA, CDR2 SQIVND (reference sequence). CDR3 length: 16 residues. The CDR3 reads CASTTRPRDRVHGYTF. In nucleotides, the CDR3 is TGTGCCAGTACCACACGCCCCCGGGACAGGGTGCATGGCTACACCTTC.

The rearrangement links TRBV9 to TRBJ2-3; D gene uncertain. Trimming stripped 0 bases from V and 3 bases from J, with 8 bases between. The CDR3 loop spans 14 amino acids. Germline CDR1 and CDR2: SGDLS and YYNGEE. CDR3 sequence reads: CASSVVERTDTQYF. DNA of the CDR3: TGTGCCAGCAGCGTAGTCGAGAGAACAGATACGCAGTATTTT.